Described below is a single T cell receptor beta chain sequence and its context. The antigen is undetermined. The data stem from a study of T cell responses to AZD1222 COVID-19 vaccine. Study observations and caveats: CD4 TCRs associated with vaccination spanned spike, dominating at 160-218 and 743-854. When two AZD1222 doses had been given, Spike-specific TCR breadth and depth rose.

Using immunoSEQ multiplex PCR, the repertoire was profiled, and TCRdb retains in-frame clones only, with some absent. The sample shows 66,000 or so clones, about four fifths of them seen only once. This CDR3 is 14 amino acids long. Germline loops: CDR1 SGHTA, CDR2 FQGNSA. The ends lost 3 bases at V and 4 bases at J; junction bases unmatched: 4. The clonotype was recovered from an adult in good health. This chain connects TRBV7-2 to TRBJ2-3; 7 bases agree with TRBD1. The sequences come from peripheral blood, collected on day 0 of MenACWY control vaccination. CDR3 sequence (DNA): TGTGCCAGCAGCTTGGGGACAGCTGCAGATACGCAGTATTTT. This translates into CASSLGTAADTQYF.